This entry lists 20 T cell receptor beta chains sequenced from one sample in a study of blood T cell repertoires in COVID-19. Sequencing used immunoSEQ multiplex PCR; TCRdb keeps in-frame clones, though not all of them. The sample has more than 90,000 clones, roughly 84% seen once. The specimen sequenced was peripheral blood. Receptors were obtained from a woman aged 70-85 years with acute or convalescent COVID-19.

The J gene is TRBJ1-5, the V gene TRBV10-1; D possibly corresponds to TRBD1 (5 bases). V dropped 8 bases and J dropped 5 bases, with 22 bases sitting between them. The CDR3 is 16 residues long. Germline V gene lookup returns CDR1 WNHNN and CDR2 SYGVQD (reference sequence). The CDR3 loop is CASCYPRQGRDQPQHF. The CDR3 DNA follows: TGCGCCAGCTGTTACCCTAGGCAGGGAAGGGATCAGCCCCAGCATTTT.

V is TRBV7-9 and J is TRBJ1-1; unclear D gene. The CDR3 is 12 amino acids. The germline V gene has CDR1 SEHNR and CDR2 FQNEAQ (reference sequence). The ends were cut back, 8 bases at V and 1 base at J, with 8 bases in the middle. The CDR3 here is CASGRGNTEAFF. The CDR3 nucleotides read TGTGCCAGCGGGAGAGGGAACACTGAAGCTTTCTTT.

This chain connects TRBV19 to TRBJ2-3; 12 positions agree with TRBD2. CDR3 length: 16 amino acids. V lost 5 bases to trimming and J lost 4 bases; unmatched junction nucleotides: 7. In germline, CDR1 is LNHDA, CDR2 SQIVND (reference sequence). CDR3 bases: TGTGCCAGTAGTTCGACTAGCGGGGGTTCTCCAGATACGCAGTATTTT. It yields the protein CASSSTSGGSPDTQYF. Full variable domain (missing parts from reference TRBV19 and TRBJ2-3): DGGITQSPKYLFRKEGQNVTLSCEQNLNHDAMYWYRQDPGQGLRLIYYSQIVNDFQKGDIAEGYSVSREKKESFPLTVTSAQKNPTAFYLCASSSTSGGSPDTQYFGPGTRLTVL.

This clone has only a few counts. The chain has TRBV11-2 and TRBJ1-2, with D possibly matching TRBD1 (6 bases). CDR3 size: 15 residues. Trimming cost V 2 bases and J 4 bases, with 14 bases left between them. The germline V gene encodes CDR1 SGHAT and CDR2 FQNNGV. In nucleotides, the CDR3 is TGTGCCAGCAGCTTAAGCAGGGGCGCAGTCTATGGCTACACCTTC. Translated, it gives CASSLSRGAVYGYTF.

The chain is built from TRBV6-5 and TRBJ2-1, with 13 bases lining up with TRBD2. The trim removed 4 bases at V and 10 bases at J, leaving 7 bases unmatched. This CDR3 is built from 15 residues. CDR1 is MNHEY and CDR2 is SVGAGI in the germline V gene. CDR3 sequence reads: CASSSAGTSGIEQFF. The CDR3 DNA reads TGTGCCAGCAGTTCAGCCGGGACTAGCGGGATCGAGCAGTTCTTC.

The chain recombines TRBV27 with TRBJ1-5; D possibly corresponds to TRBD1 (6 bases). Germline assignment: CDR1 MNHEY and CDR2 SMNVEV (reference sequence). Trimming shortened V by 6 bases and J by 2 bases, and 11 bases separated the two germline ends. The CDR3 loop spans 14 amino acids. CDR3 sequence: CASSLNRGNQPQHF. CDR3 sequence (DNA): TGTGCCAGCAGCCTCAACAGGGGCAATCAGCCCCAGCATTTT.

This clone is a singleton in its sample. Since no conserved phenylalanine or tryptophan closes the CDR3, a read error is the likely cause. The chain carries TRBV29-1 and TRBJ2-7; 8 bases match TRBD1. The CDR3 has 13 amino acids. The V segment lost 6 bases and the J segment 6 bases; nucleotides outside the gene matches: 10. Per germline, CDR1 SQVTM and CDR2 ANQGSEA. CDR3 DNA: TGCAGCGTACAGTCGGACAGGGAAGGCGAGCAGTACCTC. This encodes CSVQSDREGEQYL.

Notes on this clone: At the DNA level, this CDR3 is encoded by other sequences in the same sample as well. This sequence joins TRBV3-1 (or the pseudogene TRBV3-2) and TRBJ1-2, with TRBD1 identical over 10 bases. Germline values: CDR1 LGHDT, CDR2 YNNKEL (reference sequence). V was clipped by 0 bases and J by 8 bases; unmatched bases: 3. This CDR3 comprises 14 residues. The CDR3 is CASSQEDRGGGYTF. The CDR3 region has the DNA TGTGCCAGCAGCCAAGAGGACAGGGGGGGAGGCTACACCTTC.

This clone was picked up one time. J is TRBJ1-5 and V is TRBV18; D remains ambiguous. The CDR3 is 13 amino acids. The V end lost 6 bases, the J end lost 3 bases, and 9 bases lay between the germline ends. Germline CDR1 KGHSH, CDR2 LQKENI. CDR3 nucleotide sequence: TGTGCCAGCTCCCACGGAGACAATCAGCCCCAGCATTTT. This codes for CASSHGDNQPQHF.

The chain employs TRBV5-4 and TRBJ2-1; maybe TRBD2 (6 bases). This CDR3 contains 14 residues. In germline, CDR1 is SGHNT, CDR2 YYREEE (reference sequence). Trimming removed 6 bases at V and 4 bases at J, with 14 bases between. The CDR3 nucleotides read TGTGCCAGCACCACATCGAGCGGGTACAATGAGCAGTTCTTC. This encodes CASTTSSGYNEQFF.

This chain joins TRBV6-5 and TRBJ1-4; TRBD1 agrees at 8 bases. The CDR3 sequence is 14 residues long. Trimming took 4 bases from V and 2 from J; bases not matched to a gene: 0. In germline, CDR1 is MNHEY, CDR2 SVGAGI. The CDR3, as DNA: TGTGCCAGCAGTTCAGGGGGCACTAATGAAAAACTGTTTTTT. The encoded protein is CASSSGGTNEKLFF.

This clone has just one count. The chain uses TRBV5-1 and TRBJ1-4; 7 bases are a match to TRBD1. This CDR3 is built from 14 residues. CDR1 and CDR2 from the germline V gene are SGHRS and YFSETQ. V was pared by 3 bases and J by 5 bases, with 4 bases of the junction left unmatched. The CDR3 region has the DNA TGCGCCAGCAGCTGGGCAGGGGGAAATGAAAAACTGTTTTTT. It specifies CASSWAGGNEKLFF.

The chain uses TRBV19 and TRBJ1-5; D possibly corresponds to TRBD1 (5 bases). The CDR3 contains 13 residues. Germline loops: CDR1 LNHDA, CDR2 SQIVND (reference sequence). V lost 6 bases, J lost 7 bases, and 13 bases lay in between. CDR3 nucleotides: TGTGCCAGTAGCCCTGGTCAGGGACAGCCCCAGCATTTT. Protein: CASSPGQGQPQHF.

The V call is TRBV19, the J call TRBJ2-2; D not certain. This CDR3 has 13 residues. V dropped 4 bases and J dropped 4 bases, with 7 bases sitting between them. Germline CDR1 reads LNHDA; CDR2 reads SQIVND (reference sequence). As DNA, the CDR3 is TGTGCCAGTAGTAAAGTGAGCACCGGGGAGCTGTTTTTT. This sequence encodes CASSKVSTGELFF.

This chain uses TRBV5-1 with TRBJ2-5; no firm D call. This CDR3 contains 12 residues. V was trimmed by 0 bases and J by 5 bases, leaving 5 bases between them. Germline values: CDR1 SGHRS, CDR2 YFSETQ. The CDR3 here is CASSLAYETQYF. DNA of the CDR3: TGCGCCAGCAGCTTGGCCTATGAGACCCAGTACTTC.

Only a few counts were recorded for this clone. The chain combines TRBV4-2 with TRBJ1-5, with D tentatively TRBD1 (5 bases). The CDR3 contains 16 residues. Per the germline V gene, CDR1 is LGHNA and CDR2 is YNFKEQ. V dropped 1 base and J dropped 2 bases, with 12 bases sitting between them. CDR3 in DNA: TGTGCCAGCAGCCAAGGGGCGGAGACAGGCAATCAGCCCCAGCATTTT. Amino acid sequence: CASSQGAETGNQPQHF.

V and J are TRBV6-5 and TRBJ1-1, with a weak D call TRBD1 (5 bases). Trimming took off 5 bases at V and 4 bases at J, with 11 bases between the two ends. Per germline, CDR1 MNHEY and CDR2 SVGAGI. CDR3 length: 13 residues. The CDR3 DNA follows: TGTGCCAGCAGTCGGGGGGAGACCACTGAAGCTTTCTTT. Its protein product is CASSRGETTEAFF.

The chain recombines TRBV18 with TRBJ1-5; D is undetermined. Trimming stripped 2 bases from V and 9 bases from J, with 20 bases between. This CDR3 has 16 residues. Germline V gene data show CDR1 as KGHSH and CDR2 as LQKENI. The CDR3 spells CASSPEASDGRWPQHF. CDR3 DNA: TGTGCCAGCTCACCAGAAGCCTCGGACGGGAGATGGCCCCAGCATTTT.

This clone was recorded only once. The chain joins TRBV5-6 to TRBJ2-2; D remains ambiguous. The V end lost 2 bases, the J end lost 1 base, and 12 bases lay between the germline ends. The germline V gene encodes CDR1 SGHDT and CDR2 YYEEEE. The CDR3 consists of 16 residues. The CDR3 DNA is TGTGCCAGCAGCTTTTCCGAGACTTTGAACACCGGGGAGCTGTTTTTT. This gives the protein CASSFSETLNTGELFF.

This clone showed up just a few times. This chain uses TRBV18 with TRBJ1-5, with D tentatively TRBD1 (5 bases). Trimming took off 6 bases at V and 5 bases at J, with 14 bases between the two ends. Germline lookup yields CDR1 KGHSH and CDR2 LQKENI. The CDR3 covers 14 residues. DNA of the CDR3: TGTGCCAGCTCTTTAGGGGCAGATTATCAGCCCCAGCATTTT. Encoded protein: CASSLGADYQPQHF.